This TCR beta chain was documented in a study of CD8 T cells in ankylosing spondylitis. This clonotype was observed many times. The antigen is undetermined. The CDR3 runs to 18 residues. Germline V CDR1 and CDR2: MNHEY, SMNVEV (reference sequence). Germline trimming cut 4 bases from V and 4 bases from J; bases unmatched to any gene: 17. Study-level points and caveats: A motif in TCR beta, a set of under ten highly homologous variants, appeared characteristic of ankylosing spondylitis blood.

In TCRdb, the 5' RACE reads were re-called with MiXCR into one record per CDR3 protein. The sample lists under 250,000 distinct CDR3 sequences; 5.5% to 7.5% were seen once. This sequence joins TRBV27 and TRBJ2-5, with 8 bases matching TRBD2. The clonotype comes from a male donor with ankylosing spondylitis. The material sequenced was blood, either unsorted or a sorted T cell fraction (not recorded which). In DNA form, the CDR3 reads TGTGCCAGCAGTTATGTAGGCAGCGGGGGCTCCCAATTAGAGACCCAGTACTTC. This gives the protein CASSYVGSGGSQLETQYF.